The 11 T cell receptor beta chains presented below share a single source sample, sequenced in a study of T cell responses to AZD1222 COVID-19 vaccine. The assay was immunoSEQ multiplex PCR, and TCRdb's table has in-frame clones only and misses some. The top ten hold around 3.2% of the sample, which has roughly 85,000 clones, 90% seen once. The source was peripheral blood, collected 28 days after the second AZD1222 dose. These receptors were collected from an adult who received the AZD1222 COVID-19 vaccine.

The chain employs TRBV5-4 and TRBJ2-7; 8 nucleotides agree with TRBD1. Per germline, CDR1 SGHNT and CDR2 YYREEE (reference sequence). The CDR3 covers 13 residues. J was trimmed by 3 bases and V by 5 bases; bases with no gene match: 4. The DNA for the CDR3 is TGTGCCAGCAGTTCTGGACAGGGCTACGAGCAGTACTTC. Its translation is CASSSGQGYEQYF.

This sequence joins TRBV5-1 and TRBJ2-7, with D unclear. CDR1 SGHRS and CDR2 YFSETQ come from the germline V gene. With 0 bases removed from V and 6 bases from J, the gap between germline ends came to 10 bases. The CDR3 consists of 13 residues. CDR3 coding DNA: TGCGCCAGCAGCTTGGATCGACAACCCGAGCAGTACTTC. This gives the protein CASSLDRQPEQYF.

This clone appeared a few times. The chain combines TRBV27 with TRBJ1-6, with TRBD1 matching 8 bases. Unmatched junction bases numbered 6, after V lost 7 bases and J lost 7 bases. Germline V gene sequence: CDR1 MNHEY, CDR2 SMNVEV (reference sequence). The CDR3 totals 14 residues. CDR3 in amino acids: CASKVTGVNSPLHF. In nucleotides, the CDR3 is TGTGCCAGCAAAGTGACAGGGGTGAATTCACCCCTCCACTTT.

The chain uses TRBV6-4 and TRBJ2-7, with D perhaps matching TRBD1 (5 bases). The V end was cut by 11 bases, the J end by 4 bases, with 24 bases between. This CDR3 is built from 15 residues. Germline V CDR1 and CDR2: MRHNA, SNTAGT. The DNA for the CDR3 is TGTGCCCTCAAGGGGTTCAACCGATCAAGGTACGAGCAGTACTTC. It is translated as CALKGFNRSRYEQYF.

This clone was recorded once. The chain couples TRBV2 to TRBJ2-3; D unclear. V lost 2 bases and J lost 2, with 8 bases in between. Germline V gene data show CDR1 as SNHLY and CDR2 as FYNNEI. This CDR3 has 14 amino acids. CDR3 DNA: TGTGCCAGCAGTGAAAACCAGTCCACAGATACGCAGTATTTT. Protein: CASSENQSTDTQYF.

A single count supports this clone. The chain carries TRBV14 and TRBJ2-1, with 7 bases that match TRBD2. The germline V gene has CDR1 SGHDN and CDR2 FVKESK. The CDR3 covers 17 residues. The junction had 7 bases not matched to a gene; V was cut back by 0 bases and J by 2 bases. The CDR3 DNA reads TGTGCCAGCAGCCAAGATGTCGGGAGGAAAACCTACAATGAGCAGTTCTTC. This codes for CASSQDVGRKTYNEQFF.

The chain combines TRBV7-9 with TRBJ1-1; D is uncertain. CDR3 size: 14 residues. Germline loops: CDR1 SEHNR, CDR2 FQNEAQ (reference sequence). The V end lost 1 base, the J end lost 1 base, and 7 bases lay between the germline ends. CDR3 nucleotides: TGTGCCAGCAGCTTAGGGAACAGGAACACTGAAGCTTTCTTT. Its protein product is CASSLGNRNTEAFF. The full variable domain, rest sourced from reference TRBV7-9 and TRBJ1-1, is DTGVSQNPRHKITKRGQNVTFRCDPISEHNRLYWYRQTLGQGPEFLTYFQNEAQLEKSRLLSDRFSAERPKGSFSTLEIQRTEQGDSAMYLCASSLGNRNTEAFFGQGTRLTVV.

This rearrangement joins TRBV30 to TRBJ1-5; D is unclear. Trimming removed 0 bases from V and 5 bases from J, with 11 bases in between. This CDR3 region has 14 residues. Germline V gives CDR1 GTSNPN, CDR2 SVGIG (reference sequence). CDR3 loop: CAWSVLSSDQPQHF. CDR3 in DNA: TGTGCCTGGAGTGTACTCAGCAGCGATCAGCCCCAGCATTTT.

V and J are TRBV19 and TRBJ2-5; D remains ambiguous. V shed 3 bases and J shed 7 bases, with 15 bases lying between them. The germline V gene encodes CDR1 LNHDA and CDR2 SQIVND (reference sequence). The CDR3 sequence is 14 residues long. This CDR3 is CASSMEVRRGTQYF. CDR3 in DNA: TGTGCCAGTAGTATGGAAGTTCGGAGAGGGACCCAGTACTTC.

V is TRBV18 and J is TRBJ1-1; D is undetermined. In germline, CDR1 is KGHSH, CDR2 LQKENI. V was trimmed by 6 bases and J by 0 bases, leaving 11 bases between them. This CDR3 region has 14 residues. The chain's CDR3 is CASSRGNMNTEAFF. The CDR3 region has the DNA TGTGCCAGCTCTAGAGGAAACATGAACACTGAAGCTTTCTTT.

This clone came up a few times. This chain uses TRBV12-3 or TRBV12-4 with TRBJ1-1; no clear D gene. The V gene lost 6 bases and the J gene lost 11 bases, with 16 bases spanning the gap. The CDR3 totals 12 residues. CDR3 sequence reads: CASSPPGVRAFF. Here the CDR3 DNA reads TGTGCCAGCAGCCCGCCCGGGGTGAGGGCTTTCTTT.